The clone carrying this TCR beta chain was observed at least ten times. Time point given: persistent/refractory GD, antithyroid drugs over 5 years with positive TRAb. Preparation of the TCR library used RNA extracted from PBMCs. For TCR beta, libraries came from iRepertoire HTBI primers and Arm-PCR of CDR3 regions. MiXCR was run by TCRdb on the multiplex PCR reads, yielding one entry per CDR3 protein. The sample carries roughly 400,000 distinct CDR3 sequences, roughly a fifth recorded once. This sample was included in a study of regulatory T cells in long-lasting Graves disease. The receptor's source is a female donor with Graves disease. The material sequenced was peripheral blood mononuclear cells (PBMCs), taken when the disease was refractory, from a patient treated with antithyroid drugs.

Written as DNA, the CDR3 is TGTGCCAGCTTATCTCCGGGACTAGCCCCACACGAGCAGTACTTC. Protein product: CASLSPGLAPHEQYF. The chain employs TRBV28 and TRBJ2-7, with 9 bases that match TRBD2. Germline V lookup: CDR1 MDHEN, CDR2 SYDVKM. The CDR3 has 15 residues. The ends lost 8 bases at V and 5 bases at J; junction bases unmatched: 13.